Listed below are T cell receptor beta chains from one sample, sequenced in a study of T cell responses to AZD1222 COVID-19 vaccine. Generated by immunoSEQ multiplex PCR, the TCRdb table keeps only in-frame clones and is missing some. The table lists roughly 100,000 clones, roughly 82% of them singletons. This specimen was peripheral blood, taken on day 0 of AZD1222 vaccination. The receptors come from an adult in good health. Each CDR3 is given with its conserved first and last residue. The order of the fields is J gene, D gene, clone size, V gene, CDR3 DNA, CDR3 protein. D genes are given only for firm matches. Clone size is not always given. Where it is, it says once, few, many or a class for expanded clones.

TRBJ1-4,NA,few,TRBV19,TGTGCCAGTAGTATAGGTGCAGGGCCCCATGAAAAACTGTTTTTT,CASSIGAGPHEKLFF
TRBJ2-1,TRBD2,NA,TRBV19,TGTGCCAGTAGGGACGGACTAGCGGGGGACTACAATGAGCAGTTCTTC,CASRDGLAGDYNEQFF
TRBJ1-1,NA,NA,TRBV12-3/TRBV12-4,TGTGCCAGCAGAACTGAGATGAACACTGAAGCTTTCTTT,CASRTEMNTEAFF
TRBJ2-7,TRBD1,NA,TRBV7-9,TGTGCCAGCAGTAACAACGGTGGACAGGGGGTGATTGCCTACGAGCAGTACTTC,CASSNNGGQGVIAYEQYF
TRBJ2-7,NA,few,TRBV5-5,TGTGCCAGCAGCTCAAATTCCTACGAGCAGTACTTC,CASSSNSYEQYF
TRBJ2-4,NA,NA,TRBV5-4,TGTGCCAGCAGCTTACAGGGACTAGCCAAAAACATTCAGTACTTC,CASSLQGLAKNIQYF
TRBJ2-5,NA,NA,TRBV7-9,TGTGCCAGCAGCTTTCAGGGGGGGGAGACCCAGTACTTC,CASSFQGGETQYF
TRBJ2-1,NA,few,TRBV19,TGTGCCAGTAGTACAACATTTCTAGCGAGGGACAATGAGCAGTTCTTC,CASSTTFLARDNEQFF
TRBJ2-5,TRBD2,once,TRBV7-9,TGTGCCAGCAGCTTAGGCGCTAGCGGGGGGGCCGGCGAGACCCAGTACTTC,CASSLGASGGAGETQYF
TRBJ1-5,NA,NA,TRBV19,TGTGCCAGTAGTATAGTTCCAGGGGGCAATCAGCCCCAGCATTTT,CASSIVPGGNQPQHF
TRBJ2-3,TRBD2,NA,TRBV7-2,TGTGCCAGCAGCGTTAGCGGGGGGTCCGCAGATACGCAGTATTTT,CASSVSGGSADTQYF
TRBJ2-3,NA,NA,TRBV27,TGTGCCAGCAGTCCGAACAGGGTGGCAGATACGCAGTATTTT,CASSPNRVADTQYF
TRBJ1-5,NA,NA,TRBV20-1,TGCGGAAATCGGGGTCAGCCCCAGCATTTT,CGNRGQPQHF
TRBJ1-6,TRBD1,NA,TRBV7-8,TGTGCCAGCAGCTTAGGGCCAGGGGGATATAATTCACCCCTCCACTTT,CASSLGPGGYNSPLHF
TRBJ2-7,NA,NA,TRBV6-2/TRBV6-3,TGTGCCAGCAGTTACCGTGGCAGCAGCTACGAGCAGTACTTC,CASSYRGSSYEQYF
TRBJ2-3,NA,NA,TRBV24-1,TGTGCCACCAGTGACCCATCTGCGCAGGAATCCGGCACAGATACGCAGTATTTT,CATSDPSAQESGTDTQYF
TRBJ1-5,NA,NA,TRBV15,TGTGCCACCAGCAGAGATTTTCAGCCCCAGCATTTT,CATSRDFQPQHF
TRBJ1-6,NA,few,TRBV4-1,TGCGCCAGCAGGTTCCGACTTGGACAGCGAAACTCCTATAATTCACCCCTCCACTTT,CASRFRLGQRNSYNSPLHF
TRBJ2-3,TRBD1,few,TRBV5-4,TGTGCCAGCAGCTCTTGGCAGGGGGCACCAGATACGCAGTATTTT,CASSSWQGAPDTQYF
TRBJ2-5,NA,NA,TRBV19,TGTGCCAGTAGTCGGACAGCGCAAGAGACCCAGTACTTC,CASSRTAQETQYF
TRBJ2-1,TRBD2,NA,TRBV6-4,TGTGCCAGCAGTGACGGACTAGCGGGGGGCAATGAGCAGTTCTTC,CASSDGLAGGNEQFF
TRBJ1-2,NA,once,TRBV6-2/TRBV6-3,TGTGCCAGCACCCCCGTCGGCCGAGTCTCCTATGGCTACACCTTC,CASTPVGRVSYGYTF
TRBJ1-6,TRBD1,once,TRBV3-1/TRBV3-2,TGTGCCAGCAGCCGGGGACAGGTGGCTAATTCACCCCTCCACTTT,CASSRGQVANSPLHF